Sequencing of this T cell receptor (beta chain) was carried out in a study of cytomegalovirus exposure and HLA in healthy donors. The overall study: Membership in the Caucasian-associated ancestry cluster was found for about four fifths of a few hundred genotyped donors. Whole-study results and caveats: Later examination showed HLA-associated TCR beta chains had greater clonal expansion than equally common others.

Vbeta (60) and Jbeta (13) primers were used in the PCR. Profiled with immunoSEQ multiplex PCR; TCRdb holds only in-frame clones, not every one. There are 85,000 to 100,000 clones in the sample; roughly 83% occur only once, and under 4% lies in the top ten. Germline-derived CDR1 and CDR2 are SGHDN and FVKESK. V gave up 1 base and J gave up 7 bases, with 11 bases separating them. The CDR3 is 14 residues long. As regards this clone: Antigen: not known.

The chain combines TRBV14 with TRBJ2-1, with D maybe TRBD1 (5 bases). The origin of this receptor is a male donor in good health and CMV-seropositive. The sequenced sample consisted of PBMCs. The CDR3 protein is CASSQVRGMNEQFF. CDR3 sequence (DNA): TGTGCCAGCAGCCAAGTAAGGGGTATGAATGAGCAGTTCTTC. The variable domain in full, completed from reference TRBV14 and TRBJ2-1, reads EAGVTQFPSHSVIEKGQTVTLRCDPISGHDNLYWYRRVMGKEIKFLLHFVKESKQDESGMPNNRFLAERTGGTYSTLKVQPAELEDSGVYFCASSQVRGMNEQFFGPGTRLTVL.